These 2 T cell receptor beta chains were sequenced from one sample in a study of monozygotic twins with cystic fibrosis. The data were produced by immunoSEQ multiplex PCR, yet TCRdb's version contains in-frame clones alone and is incomplete. The data contain around 26,000 clones, 96% of them singletons. Material for sequencing was blood. The receptors shown here come from a girl aged 2-10 years with cystic fibrosis.

V is TRBV10-3 and J is TRBJ1-5; D is undetermined. Germline values: CDR1 ENHRY, CDR2 SYGVKD. The CDR3 length is 14 residues. The V end lost 2 bases, the J end lost 2 bases, and 7 bases lay between the germline ends. The CDR3 sequence is CAISEVQRNQPQHF. The DNA for the CDR3 is TGTGCCATCAGTGAGGTACAGCGCAATCAGCCCCAGCATTTT.

V gene TRBV11-2 combines with J gene TRBJ2-7; no reliable D call. The V gene's germline CDR1 is SGHAT and CDR2 FQNNGV. This CDR3 region has 15 residues. V was cut by 4 bases and J by 0 bases, with 13 bases left in between. The CDR3 sequence: CASSSAWSSSYEQYF. CDR3 DNA sequence: TGTGCCAGCAGCTCAGCCTGGAGCAGCTCCTACGAGCAGTACTTC. Supplemented by reference TRBV11-2 and TRBJ2-7, the full variable domain reads EAGVAQSPRYKIIEKRQSVAFWCNPISGHATLYWYQQILGQGPKLLIQFQNNGVVDDSQLPKDRFSAERLKGVDSTLKIQPAKLEDSAVYLCASSSAWSSSYEQYFGPGTRLTVT.